The source of this TCR beta chain is a study of blood T cell repertoires in COVID-19. Seattle participants joined during active infection and were tracked over time. Measured with immunoSEQ multiplex PCR; TCRdb has only the in-frame clones, and not every one. Of about 180,000 clones in the sample, 70% to 90% were seen once. V lost 6 bases and J 9 bases, leaving 15 bases between the germline ends. The CDR3 runs 14 residues. The V gene's germline CDR1 is SGHVS and CDR2 FQNEAQ. The source is a person between 70 and 80 years old with COVID-19, enrolled during active disease. This sequence joins TRBV7-8 and TRBJ1-6; the D gene is possibly TRBD1 (5 bases). The specimen was peripheral blood. This chain's CDR3 is CASRQQGGGSPLHF. The DNA for the CDR3 is TGTGCCAGCAGACAGCAGGGCGGCGGTTCACCCCTCCACTTT.